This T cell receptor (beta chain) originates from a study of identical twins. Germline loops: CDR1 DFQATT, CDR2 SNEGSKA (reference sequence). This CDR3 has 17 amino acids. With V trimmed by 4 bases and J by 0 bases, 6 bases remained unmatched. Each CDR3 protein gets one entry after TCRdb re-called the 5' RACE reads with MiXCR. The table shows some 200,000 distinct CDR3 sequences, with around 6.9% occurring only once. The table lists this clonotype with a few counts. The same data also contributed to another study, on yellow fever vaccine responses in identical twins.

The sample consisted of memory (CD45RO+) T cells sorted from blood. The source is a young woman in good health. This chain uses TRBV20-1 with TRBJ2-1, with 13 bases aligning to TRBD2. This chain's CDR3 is CSAITSGGASSYNEQFF. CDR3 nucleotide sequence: TGCAGTGCTATTACTAGCGGGGGGGCAAGCTCCTACAATGAGCAGTTCTTC.